This T cell receptor (beta chain) was recovered during a study of blood T cell repertoires in COVID-19. The wider study: PBMCs, B-cell-depleted T cells, or T cells were the source of the cDNA or gDNA that made up the material.

Repertoires were generated with immunoSEQ multiplex PCR, while TCRdb's copy carries only in-frame clones and drops some. Of about 150,000 clones listed, 80% to 90% are singletons. V lost 5 bases to trimming and J lost 1 base, with 12 bases between them. This CDR3 region has 14 residues. CDR1 is SGDLS, CDR2 YYNGEE, per germline. The TCR was taken from a woman aged 40 to 50 with acute or convalescent COVID-19. The chain is built from TRBV9 and TRBJ1-1; D might be TRBD1 (6 bases). Sequencing was done on a sample of peripheral blood. The DNA for the CDR3 is TGTGCCAGCAGTGCCTTACAGGGGAACACTGAAGCTTTCTTT. It translates to CASSALQGNTEAFF.